This TCR beta chain was sequenced for a study of T cells in Graves' hyperthyroidism and ophthalmopathy. Study results and limitations: Ophthalmopathy stood apart from stable hyperthyroidism in a 13 V-J model.

CDR3 size: 14 residues. V was shortened by 0 bases and J by 4 bases, with 10 bases between the two germline ends. CDR1 and CDR2 (germline): SGHDT, YYEEEE. RNA transcripts were the template for amplifying TCR beta CDR3 regions. Using the HTBI primer set, a first-round RT-PCR was run on the TCR CDR3. In TCRdb, the multiplex PCR reads were re-called with MiXCR into one record per CDR3 protein. The data contain around 600,000 distinct CDR3 sequences, 12% to 15% of them singletons. PBMCs stemmed from under 11 ml fresh peripheral blood. This clonotype was observed a handful of times. The antigen is undetermined.

The source material was blood. The chain has TRBV5-6 and TRBJ1-2; TRBD1 is a possible D gene (5 bases). This clonotype originated in a woman younger than 35 with Graves' ophthalmopathy. This CDR3 is CASSLARESYGYTF. The CDR3 coding sequence is TGTGCCAGCAGCTTGGCCAGGGAGAGCTATGGCTACACCTTC.